The subject of this entry is one T cell receptor (beta chain). Its antigen is unknown. Base qualities were left out, and no much larger clone turns up one base away. This sample is drawn from a study of multiple sclerosis patients with progressive multifocal leukoencephalopathy (dated by TCRdb to between 2018 and 2020). Describing the broader study: The study examined peripheral T and B cells of MS patients who developed PML (4 under natalizumab, 1 after alemtuzumab) and treated patients who did not. Longitudinal follow-up was performed in two natalizumab-treated patients who later developed PML, from before therapy through 6 and 12 months to PML onset. The study aimed to detect JC virus-specific or public T-cell expansions arising at the time of PML onset.

TRB CDR3 regions were amplified from genomic DNA with the immunoSEQ two-step multiplex PCR at survey-level depth. Synthetic inline TR CDR3 controls covering all V-J pairings were spiked into each PCR to estimate template counts and remove amplification bias. Reads were processed so that amplification and sequencing bias were reduced, and quantification was performed against synthetic TR CDR3 analogs. In the original analysis: Raw data were processed in ImmunoSEQ Analyzer, with out-of-frame sequences and CDR3s containing stop codons removed, and genes were named according to IMGT nomenclature. Normalized Shannon entropy, defined as 1 minus Pielou's evenness, served as the summary measure of repertoire diversity. Only TRB sequences sharing the V gene, the J gene and the CDR3 were counted as identical. Public PML clonotypes were CDR3s shared by two or more PML-onset samples but absent earlier, in controls, and in public databases. Position-by-position CDR3 amino acid composition was analyzed in Skylign with the observed count method. The table was pulled from immuneACCESS by TCRdb, which kept in-frame rearrangements only. Such tables lose some clones; where checked, under half of the loss comes from unresolved V genes, and the rest has no known cause. V and J calls and clone size are as listed in that table; D and trimming were resolved from the DNA. Here the sample has some 27,000 clones; roughly 89% occur a single time. The top ten hold roughly 1.3% of the sample.

For CDR1 and CDR2, the germline V gene lists SGHAT and FQNNGV. V is cut by 2 bases and J by 5 bases, and the space between the germline ends is 13 bases. Counted from cysteine to phenylalanine, this CDR3 has 14 amino acids. Only the CDR3 portion is preserved as DNA: 42 bases, with reading frame beginning at the first base. General findings and caveats noted by the study authors: No common TRBV or TRBJ gene usage or preferential TRBV-TRBJ pairings were detected when PML developed. Given the small, descriptive cohort, it remained unclear whether the study findings reflect JC virus infection or general immunocompromise. In most PML patients, lower normalized Shannon entropy suggested less diverse TRB repertoires, while the natalizumab-treated controls had values close to 1. The analysis covered only peripheral blood, although cerebrospinal fluid or brain lymphocytes might be more informative for natalizumab-associated PML. TRB clones above 0.5% frequency appeared only in PML patients, but expanded clones at PML onset were already present before and during natalizumab therapy.

In the paper's terms, the time point label means: roughly 12 months of natalizumab therapy. Read against the paper, the sample's treatment or condition label means: on natalizumab therapy at sampling. Roughly five natalizumab-treated MS patients who did not develop PML were used as controls and were sampled longitudinally. All listed patients had previously received interferon beta, and all PML patients were female. Blood samples at T1 and T2 were obtained at 6 and 12 months of natalizumab therapy, respectively. Ficoll-Hypaque density gradient centrifugation was used to isolate peripheral blood mononuclear cells.

Recombination connected TRBV11-2 to TRBJ2-7; the D call is tentative, TRBD1 or TRBD2, as each matches 5 bases. This specimen was PBMCs, taken from a patient treated with natalizumab. This TCR came from a human donor with multiple sclerosis. The CDR3 region has the sequence CASSLLPGSNEQYF. The nucleotide sequence is given as TGTGCCAGCAGCTTATTGCCAGGGAGCAACGAGCAGTACTTC. Beyond the CDR3, the reference TRBV11-2 and TRBJ2-7 genes provide the residues; the full variable domain reads: EAGVAQSPRYKIIEKRQSVAFWCNPISGHATLYWYQQILGQGPKLLIQFQNNGVVDDSQLPKDRFSAERLKGVDSTLKIQPAKLEDSAVYLCASSLLPGSNEQYFGPGTRLTVT.